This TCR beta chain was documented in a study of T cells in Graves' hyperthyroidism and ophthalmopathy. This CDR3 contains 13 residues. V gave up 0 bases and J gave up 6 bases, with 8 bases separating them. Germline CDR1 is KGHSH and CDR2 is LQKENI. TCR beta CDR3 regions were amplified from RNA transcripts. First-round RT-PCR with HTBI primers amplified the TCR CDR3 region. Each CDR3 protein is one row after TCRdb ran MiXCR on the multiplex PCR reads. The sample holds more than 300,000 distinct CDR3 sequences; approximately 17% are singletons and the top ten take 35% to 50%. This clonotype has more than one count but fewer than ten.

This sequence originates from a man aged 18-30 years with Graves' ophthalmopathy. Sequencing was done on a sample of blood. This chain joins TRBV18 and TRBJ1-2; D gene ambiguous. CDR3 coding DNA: TGTGCCAGCTCACCACCCGAGACGGATGGCTACACCTTC. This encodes CASSPPETDGYTF.